Listed below are T cell receptor beta chains from one sample, sequenced in a study of beta chain features in type 1 diabetes. Assay used: immunoSEQ multiplex PCR; TCRdb lists only in-frame clones, some missing. The sample has a few hundred thousand clones, about 10% seen once. Input material: central memory CD4+ T cells from blood. These receptors were collected from a man between 25 and 39 years old with type 1 diabetes. The CDR3 runs from the conserved cysteine through the conserved F or W. Each record gives: clone size, V gene, J gene, D gene, CDR3 DNA, CDR3 protein. The D gene is left open where the match is weak. Rows give clone size only sometimes, using once, few, many, or a class for an expanded clone.

size: few
V: TRBV11-2
J: TRBJ2-6
D: .
DNA: TGTGCCAGCACCGAGGGGGGGGCTGGGGCCAACGTCCTGACTTTC
CDR3: CASTEGGAGANVLTF

size: many
V: TRBV7-6
J: TRBJ2-3
D: .
DNA: TGTGCCAGCAGCCCCCCGACCAGCACAGATACGCAGTATTTT
CDR3: CASSPPTSTDTQYF

size: .
V: TRBV9
J: TRBJ2-7
D: .
DNA: TGTGCCAGCAGCGTAGCGGGGTTGGGGACCTACGAGCAGTACTTC
CDR3: CASSVAGLGTYEQYF

size: few
V: TRBV6-1
J: TRBJ2-7
D: .
DNA: TGTGCCAGCAGTGCACTATCCGGGACTGACCGTCAGACCTACGAGCAGTACTTC
CDR3: CASSALSGTDRQTYEQYF

size: .
V: TRBV19
J: TRBJ1-5
D: TRBD1
DNA: TGTGCCAGTAGCAAGGACAGGCTAAATCAGCCCCAGCATTTT
CDR3: CASSKDRLNQPQHF

size: .
V: TRBV29-1
J: TRBJ1-4
D: .
DNA: TGCAGCGTTGAATCCCACGGGGGTAGAGGGGAAAAACTGTTTTTT
CDR3: CSVESHGGRGEKLFF

size: .
V: TRBV10-3
J: TRBJ2-3
D: .
DNA: TGTGCCAGCAGCGTAGGGGGGAGGAAAGATACGCAGTATTTT
CDR3: CASSVGGRKDTQYF

size: .
V: TRBV11-2
J: TRBJ2-7
D: TRBD2
DNA: TGTGCCAGCAGCTTTCCTAGCGGGAGATCCTACGAGCAGTACTTC
CDR3: CASSFPSGRSYEQYF

size: few
V: TRBV7-9
J: TRBJ1-3
D: .
DNA: TGTGCCAGCAGTCCCAACTCTGGAAACACCATATATTTT
CDR3: CASSPNSGNTIYF

size: few
V: TRBV6-1
J: TRBJ1-5
D: .
DNA: TGTGCCAGCATCCCCTACGGGGACAGCAATCAGCCCCAGCATTTT
CDR3: CASIPYGDSNQPQHF

size: few
V: TRBV29-1
J: TRBJ2-2
D: .
DNA: TGCAGCGTTGAATCGCGTCTACGGACCGGGGAGCTGTTTTTT
CDR3: CSVESRLRTGELFF

size: few
V: TRBV7-2
J: TRBJ2-3
D: TRBD2
DNA: TGTGCCAGCAGCTTAGGACTAGCGACTAGCACAGATACGCAGTATTTT
CDR3: CASSLGLATSTDTQYF

size: many
V: TRBV23-1
J: TRBJ2-7
D: TRBD1
DNA: TGCGCCAGCAGTCAATCGCAGGGGACAGGGGGCAACGAGCAGTACTTC
CDR3: CASSQSQGTGGNEQYF

size: few
V: TRBV6-1
J: TRBJ1-3
D: .
DNA: TGTGCCAGCAGAGCCGGGCCTAGCTCTGGAAACACCATATATTTT
CDR3: CASRAGPSSGNTIYF

size: .
V: TRBV28
J: TRBJ2-7
D: .
DNA: TGTGCCAGCAGTTCCCCCACAGGGGGGGCCTACGAGCAGTACTTC
CDR3: CASSSPTGGAYEQYF

size: .
V: TRBV25-1
J: TRBJ1-2
D: TRBD1
DNA: TGTGCCAGCAGTGAATTTGGGGACAGGGGAGGGCTTAGGGGCTACACCTTC
CDR3: CASSEFGDRGGLRGYTF

size: few
V: TRBV30
J: TRBJ2-3
D: .
DNA: TGTGCCTGGAGTGTAGGGGGGCGCTTTTTATCCACAGATACGCAGTATTTT
CDR3: CAWSVGGRFLSTDTQYF

size: few
V: TRBV5-1
J: TRBJ1-1
D: .
DNA: TGCGCCAGCAGATCCTTAACAGGGAACACTGAAGCTTTCTTT
CDR3: CASRSLTGNTEAFF

size: many
V: TRBV6-6
J: TRBJ1-2
D: .
DNA: TGTGCCAGCAGTTACGCAGGGATGGATTATGGCTACACCTTC
CDR3: CASSYAGMDYGYTF

size: many
V: TRBV19
J: TRBJ2-1
D: TRBD1
DNA: TGTGCCAGTAGTATTCTTGGGGACAGGAGAAACAATGAGCAGTTCTTC
CDR3: CASSILGDRRNNEQFF

size: few
V: TRBV11-1
J: TRBJ2-7
D: TRBD1
DNA: TGTGCCAGCAACCCCGGACAGGGGTTCTACGAGCAGTACTTC
CDR3: CASNPGQGFYEQYF

size: .
V: TRBV4-2
J: TRBJ1-5
D: .
DNA: TGTGCCAGCAGCCCCAAGGACGGTGATAGCAATCAGCCCCAGCATTTT
CDR3: CASSPKDGDSNQPQHF

size: once
V: TRBV7-2
J: TRBJ1-6
D: .
DNA: TGTGCCAGCAGCTTACACCAGGGGTCACCCCTCCACTTT
CDR3: CASSLHQGSPLHF

size: .
V: TRBV28
J: TRBJ2-2
D: .
DNA: TGTGCCAGCAAGAGAGGGGCAAGTACCGGGGAGCTGTTTTTT
CDR3: CASKRGASTGELFF

size: .
V: TRBV27
J: TRBJ1-5
D: .
DNA: TGTGCCAGCAATCTCCACAGGGGCAATCAGCCCCAGCATTTT
CDR3: CASNLHRGNQPQHF

size: few
V: TRBV7-2
J: TRBJ2-1
D: TRBD1
DNA: TGTGCCAGCAGCTCGAGACAGGGAAACAATGAGCAGTTCTTC
CDR3: CASSSRQGNNEQFF

size: many
V: TRBV7-2
J: TRBJ1-2
D: .
DNA: TGTGCCAGCAGCGGGTACATTGGCTACACCTTC
CDR3: CASSGYIGYTF

size: few
V: TRBV6-1
J: TRBJ2-3
D: TRBD2
DNA: TGTGCCGGAAGGGAGAGCGGGAGGGTAAATACGCAGTATTTT
CDR3: CAGRESGRVNTQYF

size: few
V: TRBV7-9
J: TRBJ2-4
D: .
DNA: TGTGCCAGCAGTACGGGACTCCAGATAGCCAAAAACATTCAGTACTTC
CDR3: CASSTGLQIAKNIQYF

size: .
V: TRBV10-1
J: TRBJ1-2
D: .
DNA: TGCGCCAGCAGTGAAATGGGACGAAACTATGGCTACACCTTC
CDR3: CASSEMGRNYGYTF

size: many
V: TRBV19
J: TRBJ2-3
D: .
DNA: TGTGCCAGTAGTATGCCTAGCCGCACAGATACGCAGTATTTT
CDR3: CASSMPSRTDTQYF

size: few
V: TRBV4-2
J: TRBJ1-1
D: .
DNA: TGTGCCAGCAGTCCAGGGGACACTGAAGCTTTCTTT
CDR3: CASSPGDTEAFF

size: few
V: TRBV19
J: TRBJ2-3
D: .
DNA: TGTGCCTCTAGCCGGAAGCGCACAGATACGCAGTATTTT
CDR3: CASSRKRTDTQYF

size: .
V: TRBV11-2
J: TRBJ2-3
D: .
DNA: TGTGCCAGCAGCAGAGACAGCACAGATACGCAGTATTTT
CDR3: CASSRDSTDTQYF

size: few
V: TRBV9
J: TRBJ1-1
D: .
DNA: TGTGCCAGCAGCGTAGATACCCTAGGGACTGAAGCTTTCTTT
CDR3: CASSVDTLGTEAFF

size: .
V: TRBV25-1
J: TRBJ2-7
D: .
DNA: TGTGCCAGCAGTGGGCAGGCCTCCTACGAGCAGTACTTC
CDR3: CASSGQASYEQYF

size: few
V: TRBV28
J: TRBJ2-7
D: .
DNA: TGTGCCAGCAGTCCCGGGGACGACAGCTCCTACGAGCAGTACTTC
CDR3: CASSPGDDSSYEQYF

size: few
V: TRBV5-1
J: TRBJ1-2
D: TRBD1
DNA: TGCGCCAGCAGGTCCGGACAGGAGGCGAGGGGCTACACCTTC
CDR3: CASRSGQEARGYTF

size: few
V: TRBV19
J: TRBJ2-7
D: TRBD1
DNA: TGTGCCAGTAGTACGGGACAGGTTAGCCCCTACGAGCAGTACTTC
CDR3: CASSTGQVSPYEQYF

size: .
V: TRBV5-5
J: TRBJ2-1
D: TRBD2
DNA: TGTGCCAGCAGCTCTAGACTAGCGGGAAGCAATGAGCAGTTCTTC
CDR3: CASSSRLAGSNEQFF

size: .
V: TRBV4-3
J: TRBJ2-7
D: .
DNA: TGCGCCAGCAGCCAAGATCTGGTACCGACCTACGAGCAGTACTTC
CDR3: CASSQDLVPTYEQYF

size: .
V: TRBV7-9
J: TRBJ1-1
D: .
DNA: TGTGCCAGCAGCTTAGGGGGGGCCTATATGAACACTGAAGCTTTCTTT
CDR3: CASSLGGAYMNTEAFF